The clone carrying this T cell receptor beta chain was seen ten or more times. What it binds is not known. The data belong to a study of T cells in Graves' hyperthyroidism and ophthalmopathy. The study, taken as a whole, reports: Clonotypes that were expanded in thyroid above 0.001 mostly appeared in blood too.

Over 18 months, lack of ophthalmopathy progression marked Graves' hyperthyroidism as stable. Newly diagnosed hyperthyroidism patients aged 18 to 65 years had disease lasting under 2 months. Amplified regions were TCR beta CDR3 sequences from RNA transcripts. Primed by the HTBI set, a first-round RT-PCR was run on the TCR CDR3. MiXCR, applied by TCRdb to the multiplex PCR reads, yields one record per CDR3 protein. The sample lists hundreds of thousands of distinct CDR3 sequences; around 15% were seen once. Sequencing was done on a sample of blood. The sequence was collected from a young woman with Graves' hyperthyroidism.

CDR3 amino acids: CSARWGRETEAFF. The CDR3 nucleotides are TGCAGTGCTAGATGGGGAAGGGAGACTGAAGCTTTCTTT. The rearrangement joins TRBV20-1 to TRBJ1-1; D unresolved. Trimming shortened V by 2 bases and J by 5 bases, and 12 bases separated the two germline ends. This CDR3 is 13 amino acids long. Germline CDR1 is DFQATT and CDR2 is SNEGSKA (reference sequence).